The rows below give T cell receptor beta chains drawn from one sample of a study of T cell responses to AZD1222 COVID-19 vaccine. Clones were read by immunoSEQ multiplex PCR, and TCRdb kept only the in-frame ones, dropping some. Of 210,000 or so clones detected, roughly 91% appear once; the ten largest clones hold around 1%. The input for sequencing was peripheral blood, taken on day 0 of MenACWY control vaccination. These receptors came from an adult in good health. The CDR3 runs from the conserved cysteine through the conserved F or W. The order of the fields is J gene, clone size, V gene, CDR3 protein. Some rows have no size entry. The others give once, few or many, or a class for an expanded clone.

j_gene: TRBJ2-1
abundance: .
v_gene: TRBV6-6
CDR3aa: CASSYRTASGEQFF

j_gene: TRBJ1-5
abundance: .
v_gene: TRBV28
CDR3aa: CASSPTGGGQPQHF

j_gene: TRBJ1-2
abundance: .
v_gene: TRBV7-9
CDR3aa: CASSLAGQTHLYGYTF

j_gene: TRBJ2-1
abundance: .
v_gene: TRBV11-1
CDR3aa: CASSTRTRRTYNEQFF

j_gene: TRBJ1-4
abundance: .
v_gene: TRBV3-1/TRBV3-2
CDR3aa: CASSQDNATATEKLFF

j_gene: TRBJ2-1
abundance: .
v_gene: TRBV15
CDR3aa: CATSAYNEQFF

j_gene: TRBJ1-4
abundance: .
v_gene: TRBV25-1
CDR3aa: CASSAQGAGNEKLFF

j_gene: TRBJ2-6
abundance: .
v_gene: TRBV10-3
CDR3aa: CAISDRPGANVLTF

j_gene: TRBJ1-5
abundance: .
v_gene: TRBV7-8
CDR3aa: CASSLPAGVSNQPQHF

j_gene: TRBJ1-3
abundance: .
v_gene: TRBV6-5
CDR3aa: CASSYSKDRGNTIYF

j_gene: TRBJ2-3
abundance: once
v_gene: TRBV5-1
CDR3aa: CASSLDGGSTDTQYF

j_gene: TRBJ1-5
abundance: .
v_gene: TRBV18
CDR3aa: CASSPGTGDQPQHF

j_gene: TRBJ1-3
abundance: .
v_gene: TRBV2
CDR3aa: CASSTGKGNTIYF

j_gene: TRBJ2-5
abundance: .
v_gene: TRBV29-1
CDR3aa: CSVGRQGVVGETQYF

j_gene: TRBJ1-1
abundance: once
v_gene: TRBV3-1/TRBV3-2
CDR3aa: CASSPSDGMNTEAFF

j_gene: TRBJ1-6
abundance: .
v_gene: TRBV7-9
CDR3aa: CASSLEVSLSPLHF

j_gene: TRBJ2-2
abundance: few
v_gene: TRBV6-5
CDR3aa: CASNQVLGELFF

j_gene: TRBJ2-2
abundance: .
v_gene: TRBV6-2/TRBV6-3
CDR3aa: CASSYSFKAGTGELFF

j_gene: TRBJ1-2
abundance: .
v_gene: TRBV5-8
CDR3aa: CASSLDRDGYGYTF

j_gene: TRBJ2-7
abundance: .
v_gene: TRBV11-2
CDR3aa: CASSFTSGGSNYEQYF

j_gene: TRBJ2-1
abundance: few
v_gene: TRBV19
CDR3aa: CASSITPSSYNEQFF

j_gene: TRBJ1-2
abundance: once
v_gene: TRBV7-2
CDR3aa: CASSLETGLWGYTF

j_gene: TRBJ2-1
abundance: .
v_gene: TRBV6-5
CDR3aa: CASRTGLAGYNEQFF

j_gene: TRBJ1-3
abundance: .
v_gene: TRBV18
CDR3aa: CASSPGTALGNTIYF

j_gene: TRBJ1-4
abundance: .
v_gene: TRBV15
CDR3aa: CATSGFTNEKLFF

j_gene: TRBJ1-4
abundance: .
v_gene: TRBV7-9
CDR3aa: CASSSSSGWSNEKLFF

j_gene: TRBJ1-2
abundance: .
v_gene: TRBV6-6
CDR3aa: CASSPPTRSDGYTF

j_gene: TRBJ1-5
abundance: .
v_gene: TRBV30
CDR3aa: CAWSAGTGNQPQHF

j_gene: TRBJ1-6
abundance: .
v_gene: TRBV7-9
CDR3aa: CASTWDLKNSPLHF

j_gene: TRBJ1-1
abundance: .
v_gene: TRBV5-1
CDR3aa: CASSPTAMNTEAFF

j_gene: TRBJ2-3
abundance: .
v_gene: TRBV6-2/TRBV6-3
CDR3aa: CASSPPRDAQYF

j_gene: TRBJ2-5
abundance: .
v_gene: TRBV28
CDR3aa: CASKTGALGGETQYF

j_gene: TRBJ2-7
abundance: .
v_gene: TRBV19
CDR3aa: CASSIEQQSSYEQYF

j_gene: TRBJ1-2
abundance: .
v_gene: TRBV6-6
CDR3aa: CASSPTPGSWGYTF

j_gene: TRBJ1-1
abundance: .
v_gene: TRBV5-6
CDR3aa: CASSRDRGLGAFF

j_gene: TRBJ1-6
abundance: .
v_gene: TRBV6-5
CDR3aa: CASSWDGENSPLHF

j_gene: TRBJ1-5
abundance: .
v_gene: TRBV18
CDR3aa: CASSPGSQPQHF

j_gene: TRBJ1-2
abundance: .
v_gene: TRBV9
CDR3aa: CASSVGHREDYGYTF

j_gene: TRBJ1-4
abundance: .
v_gene: TRBV7-2
CDR3aa: CASSPNRDEKLFF

j_gene: TRBJ1-2
abundance: .
v_gene: TRBV19
CDR3aa: CASNPRGTVLYGYTF

j_gene: TRBJ1-6
abundance: .
v_gene: TRBV5-5
CDR3aa: CASSRTGDSPLHF

j_gene: TRBJ2-7
abundance: .
v_gene: TRBV6-1
CDR3aa: CASSEWTGNYEQYF

j_gene: TRBJ1-5
abundance: .
v_gene: TRBV5-6
CDR3aa: CASSSGRGQPQHF

j_gene: TRBJ2-6
abundance: .
v_gene: TRBV7-9
CDR3aa: CASSLEARRTGANVLTF

j_gene: TRBJ1-5
abundance: once
v_gene: TRBV25-1
CDR3aa: CASSERGKQPQHF

j_gene: TRBJ1-1
abundance: .
v_gene: TRBV5-5
CDR3aa: CASSLGLGPLNTEAFF

j_gene: TRBJ2-5
abundance: .
v_gene: TRBV18
CDR3aa: CASSPPGMRETQYF

j_gene: TRBJ2-7
abundance: .
v_gene: TRBV4-2
CDR3aa: CASSQGTGTGNEQYF

j_gene: TRBJ2-3
abundance: .
v_gene: TRBV11-3
CDR3aa: CASSLRQDGDTQYF

j_gene: TRBJ2-1
abundance: .
v_gene: TRBV18
CDR3aa: CASSRRGQNSYNEQFF

j_gene: TRBJ2-2
abundance: .
v_gene: TRBV5-1
CDR3aa: CASLSTGGTGELFF

j_gene: TRBJ1-4
abundance: .
v_gene: TRBV6-5
CDR3aa: CASGTATNEKLFF

j_gene: TRBJ1-1
abundance: .
v_gene: TRBV11-2
CDR3aa: CASSSDRGVTEAFF

j_gene: TRBJ1-1
abundance: .
v_gene: TRBV5-6
CDR3aa: CASSWQTTEAFF

j_gene: TRBJ1-3
abundance: .
v_gene: TRBV3-1/TRBV3-2
CDR3aa: CASSQAPLGAAGNTIYF

j_gene: TRBJ1-4
abundance: .
v_gene: TRBV6-5
CDR3aa: CASSQTGGGEKLFF